This T cell receptor (beta chain) was observed in a study of cytomegalovirus exposure and HLA in healthy donors. Study outcomes and limitations: An observed cluster of highly shared sequence variants was recorded as a likely sequencing artifact.

CDR1 and CDR2 from the germline V gene are KGHSH and LQKENI. The CDR3 is made up of 16 amino acids. Trimming took 6 bases from V and 0 from J; bases not matched to a gene: 1. With respect to this clone: Antigen specificity is unknown.

The PCR contained 60 Vbeta and 13 Jbeta primers. Produced via immunoSEQ multiplex PCR; TCRdb's table is partial and in-frame only. Among some 150,000 clones listed, more than 70% were seen once. This receptor was obtained from a man aged 45-60 years in good health and CMV-seropositive. The chain uses TRBV18 and TRBJ2-6, with 11 bases fitting TRBD1. Sequenced: PBMCs. The CDR3 is CASSGQGDSGANVLTF. In DNA, the CDR3 is TGTGCCAGCTCGGGACAGGGGGACTCTGGGGCCAACGTCCTGACTTTC.